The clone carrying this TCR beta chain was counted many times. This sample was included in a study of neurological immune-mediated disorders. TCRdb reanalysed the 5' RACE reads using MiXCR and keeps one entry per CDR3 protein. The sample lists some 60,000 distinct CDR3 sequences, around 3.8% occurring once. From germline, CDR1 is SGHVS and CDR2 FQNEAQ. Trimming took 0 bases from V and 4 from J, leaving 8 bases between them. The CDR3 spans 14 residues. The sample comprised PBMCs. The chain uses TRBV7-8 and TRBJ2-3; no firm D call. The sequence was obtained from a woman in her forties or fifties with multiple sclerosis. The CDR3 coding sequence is TGTGCCAGCAGCTTAGCGTTTATTTCAGATACGCAGTATTTT. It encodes CASSLAFISDTQYF.